This TCR beta chain derives from a study of blood T cell repertoires in COVID-19. Background on the study: There were acute and convalescent COVID-19 samples, and they came from the United States, Italy and Spain.

TCRdb's copy holds only in-frame clones and misses some; the assay was immunoSEQ multiplex PCR. The repertoire holds roughly 250,000 clones, about 90% seen once, with under 6.5% in the top ten. Recruitment covered about two dozen US areas and drew participants whose ages spanned roughly 18 to 90 years. Researchers sorted participants into cohorts using their self-reported clinical history. The ends were cut back, 0 bases at V and 1 base at J, with 6 bases in the middle. The CDR3 is 14 amino acids. Germline V gene lookup returns CDR1 LGHNA and CDR2 YSLEER. The sequencing sample was made of PBMCs or T cells enriched from blood (not recorded which). This clonotype was sampled from a woman aged 30 to 39 with acute COVID-19. This chain connects TRBV4-3 to TRBJ2-5; D is unclear. The CDR3 is CASSQDVFQETQYF. Here the CDR3 DNA reads TGCGCCAGCAGCCAAGACGTCTTCCAAGAGACCCAGTACTTC.